This is a list of T cell receptor beta chains from one sample in a study of blood T cell repertoires in COVID-19. Assay used: immunoSEQ multiplex PCR; TCRdb lists only in-frame clones, some missing. The table shows 220,000 or so clones, with over 80% occurring only once. Input material: PBMCs or T cells enriched from blood (not recorded which). These receptors were obtained from a woman aged 40 to 50 who had recovered from COVID-19. Each CDR3 is given with its conserved first and last residue. D genes are given only for firm matches. Clone size is stated in some rows and not others, as once, few, many or a class when expanded.

j_call: TRBJ1-4; v_call: TRBV19; cdr3_length: 14; d_call: TRBD1; clone_size: NA; cdr3_nt: TGTGCCAGTAGTATTCCACAGGGGAATGAAAAACTGTTTTTT; cdr3_aa: CASSIPQGNEKLFF
j_call: TRBJ2-3; v_call: TRBV28; cdr3_length: 18; d_call: TRBD2; clone_size: NA; cdr3_nt: TGTGCCAGCAGTTTAAAAGCGGGAGGGCCTACGGGCACAGATACGCAGTATTTT; cdr3_aa: CASSLKAGGPTGTDTQYF
j_call: TRBJ1-2; v_call: TRBV7-8; cdr3_length: 17; d_call: TRBD1; clone_size: NA; cdr3_nt: TGTGCCAGCAGCTCACCCAGGACAGGCCAAGCTAACTATGGCTACACCTTC; cdr3_aa: CASSSPRTGQANYGYTF
j_call: TRBJ1-1; v_call: TRBV14; cdr3_length: 16; d_call: NA; clone_size: NA; cdr3_nt: TGTGCCAGCAGCGACGGAGAGAACTCAATGAACACTGAAGCTTTCTTT; cdr3_aa: CASSDGENSMNTEAFF
j_call: TRBJ1-1; v_call: TRBV7-9; cdr3_length: 11; d_call: NA; clone_size: NA; cdr3_nt: TGTGCCAGCAGCCTTCTAGTTGAAGCTTTCTTT; cdr3_aa: CASSLLVEAFF
j_call: TRBJ1-5; v_call: TRBV19; cdr3_length: 14; d_call: NA; clone_size: NA; cdr3_nt: TGTGCCAGTAGCAGGGAAACCAGCAATCAGCCCCAGCATTTT; cdr3_aa: CASSRETSNQPQHF
j_call: TRBJ1-2; v_call: TRBV24-1; cdr3_length: 15; d_call: TRBD1; clone_size: NA; cdr3_nt: TGTGCCACCAGTGATCCAGGGACAGCGGTCTATGGCTACACCTTC; cdr3_aa: CATSDPGTAVYGYTF
j_call: TRBJ1-5; v_call: TRBV19; cdr3_length: 15; d_call: NA; clone_size: once; cdr3_nt: TGTGCCAGTAGTATTCAGGACTATAGCAATCAGCCCCAGCATTTT; cdr3_aa: CASSIQDYSNQPQHF
j_call: TRBJ2-2; v_call: TRBV24-1; cdr3_length: 15; d_call: TRBD1; clone_size: NA; cdr3_nt: TGTGCCACCAGTGACTCGGGACAGTTGGGCGGGGAGCTGTTTTTT; cdr3_aa: CATSDSGQLGGELFF
j_call: TRBJ2-3; v_call: TRBV24-1; cdr3_length: 14; d_call: TRBD1; clone_size: once; cdr3_nt: TGTGCCACCAGTCGGGACAGCAGCACAGATACGCAGTATTTT; cdr3_aa: CATSRDSSTDTQYF
j_call: TRBJ1-5; v_call: TRBV19; cdr3_length: 14; d_call: TRBD1; clone_size: NA; cdr3_nt: TGTGCCAGTACCGGGACAGGTAGCAATCAGCCCCAGCATTTT; cdr3_aa: CASTGTGSNQPQHF
j_call: TRBJ2-7; v_call: TRBV28; cdr3_length: 13; d_call: NA; clone_size: NA; cdr3_nt: TGTGCCAGCAGCCAACTCCCATCCTACGAGCAGTACTTC; cdr3_aa: CASSQLPSYEQYF
j_call: TRBJ2-1; v_call: TRBV27; cdr3_length: 18; d_call: TRBD2; clone_size: NA; cdr3_nt: TGTGCCAGCAGCTCACTTGGATCGGCGGGAGAGTCTCGCAATGAGCAGTTCTTC; cdr3_aa: CASSSLGSAGESRNEQFF
j_call: TRBJ2-2; v_call: TRBV3-1/TRBV3-2; cdr3_length: 17; d_call: TRBD1; clone_size: NA; cdr3_nt: TGTGCCAGCAGCCAAGATCAGAGACAGGGGGGAACCGGGGAGCTGTTTTTT; cdr3_aa: CASSQDQRQGGTGELFF